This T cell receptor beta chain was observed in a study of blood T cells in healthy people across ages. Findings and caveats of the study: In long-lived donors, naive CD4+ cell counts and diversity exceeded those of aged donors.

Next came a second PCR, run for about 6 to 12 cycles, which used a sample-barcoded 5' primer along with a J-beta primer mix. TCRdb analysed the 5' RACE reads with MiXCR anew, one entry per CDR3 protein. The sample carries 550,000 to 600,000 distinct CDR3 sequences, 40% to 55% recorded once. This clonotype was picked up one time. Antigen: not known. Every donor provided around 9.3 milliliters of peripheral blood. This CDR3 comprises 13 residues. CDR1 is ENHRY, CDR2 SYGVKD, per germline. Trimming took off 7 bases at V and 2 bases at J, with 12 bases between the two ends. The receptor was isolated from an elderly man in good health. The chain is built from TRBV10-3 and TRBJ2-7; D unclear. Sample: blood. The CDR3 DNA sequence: TGTGCCATCAAAGGGCAGTCAACCTACGAGCAGTACTTC. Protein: CAIKGQSTYEQYF.